A selection of T cell receptor beta chains follows, all from one sample in a study of T cells in Graves' hyperthyroidism and ophthalmopathy. Via MiXCR, TCRdb re-called the multiplex PCR reads, giving one row per CDR3 protein. The table shows 500,000 to 650,000 distinct CDR3 sequences, with around 13% occurring only once. Sequencing input: blood. The receptors originated from a woman aged 50 to 60 with Graves' ophthalmopathy. Both conserved end residues are part of each CDR3. Each record gives: V gene, clone size, D gene, J gene, CDR3 protein, CDR3 DNA. A D gene is named only where the DNA matches it firmly. Some rows have no size entry. The others give once, few or many, or a class for an expanded clone.

>TRBV12-3/TRBV12-4|many|-|TRBJ2-3
CASSLWRDTDTQYF
TGTGCCAGCAGTTTATGGCGGGACACAGATACGCAGTATTTT
>TRBV28|few|-|TRBJ1-5
CASSVYTDQPQHF
TGTGCCAGCAGTGTATACACTGATCAGCCCCAGCATTTT
>TRBV12-3/TRBV12-4|many|-|TRBJ2-1
CASSLGLRSEQFF
TGTGCCAGCAGTTTGGGCCTTAGGAGTGAGCAGTTCTTC
>TRBV20-1|few|-|TRBJ2-7
CSANTELGVYEQYF
TGCAGTGCTAATACGGAACTGGGAGTATACGAGCAGTACTTC
>TRBV7-2|many|-|TRBJ2-7
CASSLVVTSKNYEQYF
TGTGCCAGCAGCTTAGTAGTTACTAGCAAGAACTACGAGCAGTACTTC
>TRBV27|many|TRBD1|TRBJ1-5
CASSLGLGTGGNQPQHF
TGTGCCAGCAGTTTAGGGCTTGGGACAGGGGGTAATCAGCCCCAGCATTTT
>TRBV6-5|few|-|TRBJ2-5
CASSYSQALSETQYF
TGTGCCAGCAGTTACTCGCAGGCTTTATCGGAGACCCAGTACTTC
>TRBV7-2|many|TRBD1|TRBJ1-6
CASRTGGGVLNSPLHF
TGTGCCAGCAGAACAGGGGGCGGCGTCCTTAATTCACCCCTCCACTTT
>TRBV18|many|-|TRBJ2-5
CASSDPRTRETQYF
TGTGCCAGCTCCGACCCGAGGACTCGGGAGACCCAGTACTTC
>TRBV12-3/TRBV12-4|-|-|TRBJ2-4
CASTSSGKHIQYF
TGTGCCAGCACCTCCTCTGGGAAACACATTCAGTACTTC
>TRBV28|few|TRBD2|TRBJ2-2
CASGGGKIGELFF
TGTGCCAGCGGGGGGGGAAAAATCGGGGAGCTGTTTTTT
>TRBV19|few|-|TRBJ1-5
CASTTGPSYSNQPQHF
TGTGCCAGTACTACAGGGCCCAGCTATAGCAATCAGCCCCAGCATTTT
>TRBV20-1|-|-|TRBJ1-6
CSARSPQAGEISPLHF
TGCAGTGCTAGATCCCCGCAGGCCGGGGAGATTTCACCCCTCCACTTT
>TRBV27|-|TRBD2|TRBJ2-1
CASSFSGREGRFF
TGTGCCAGCAGTTTTTCGGGACGGGAGGGTCGGTTCTTC
>TRBV7-9|many|TRBD1|TRBJ1-2
CASSLGAGGMGGYTF
TGTGCCAGCAGCTTAGGTGCAGGGGGCATGGGGGGCTACACCTTC
>TRBV6-1|many|TRBD1|TRBJ1-5
CASSLKQGRGGNQPQHF
TGTGCCAGCAGTTTAAAACAGGGGCGCGGCGGCAATCAGCCCCAGCATTTT
>TRBV5-1|many|TRBD2|TRBJ2-5
CASSPGLAGVGETQYF
TGCGCCAGCAGCCCCGGACTAGCGGGAGTCGGAGAGACCCAGTACTTC
>TRBV3-1|-|-|TRBJ1-3
CASSQFNSGNTIYF
TGTGCCAGCAGCCAATTCAACTCTGGAAACACCATATATTTT
>TRBV6-1|-|-|TRBJ2-5
CASSESRGLAASQEAQYF
TGTGCCAGCAGTGAGTCTCGGGGGCTAGCAGCTAGCCAAGAAGCCCAGTACTTC
>TRBV7-3|many|-|TRBJ2-5
CASSPLGQGGETQYF
TGTGCCAGCAGCCCCCTGGGGCAGGGGGGGGAGACCCAGTACTTC
>TRBV19|many|-|TRBJ2-7
CASSVRPRTGEQYF
TGTGCCAGTAGTGTCCGACCCCGGACGGGCGAGCAGTACTTC
>TRBV2|many|-|TRBJ2-7
CASRRGEPYEQYF
TGTGCCAGCAGGCGCGGGGAACCCTACGAGCAGTACTTC
>TRBV4-2|few|TRBD2|TRBJ2-3
CASSQLLAGITDTQYF
TGTGCCAGCAGCCAGCTACTAGCGGGAATCACAGATACGCAGTATTTT
>TRBV14|few|-|TRBJ2-5
CASSQEGGGSMETQYF
TGTGCCAGCAGCCAAGAGGGGGGCGGGAGTATGGAGACCCAGTACTTC
>TRBV28|few|-|TRBJ1-2
CASKDQNYGYTF
TGTGCTTCCAAGGACCAGAACTATGGCTACACCTTC
>TRBV9|few|-|TRBJ2-2
CASLGGAGELFF
TGTGCCAGCCTAGGGGGGGCCGGGGAGCTGTTTTTT
>TRBV4-3|-|-|TRBJ1-5
CASSQSGGLQPQHF
TGCGCCAGCAGCCAATCCGGGGGTCTCCAGCCCCAGCATTTT
>TRBV9|many|-|TRBJ2-1
CATTRGNSGNEQFF
TGTGCCACCACCCGGGGAAATTCAGGCAATGAGCAGTTCTTC
>TRBV28|many|-|TRBJ1-1
CASSRNMNTEAFF
TGTGCCAGCAGCAGAAATATGAACACTGAAGCTTTCTTT
>TRBV19|-|-|TRBJ2-1
CASTSRGLQENEQFF
TGTGCCAGTACATCGCGGGGACTCCAGGAAAATGAGCAGTTCTTC
>TRBV4-1|-|TRBD2|TRBJ2-1
CASSRGGLVQTYNEQFF
TGCGCCAGCAGCAGGGGGGGACTAGTTCAAACCTACAATGAGCAGTTCTTC
>TRBV2|few|-|TRBJ2-1
CAYQSSRNEQLF
TGTGCCTACCAGAGCTCGCGCAATGAGCAGCTCTTC
>TRBV9|many|-|TRBJ2-2
CASSVGIGELFF
TGTGCCAGCAGCGTAGGGATCGGGGAGCTGTTTTTT
>TRBV20-1|many|-|TRBJ2-2
CSARGVGASDTGELFF
TGCAGTGCTAGAGGAGTGGGGGCGTCGGACACCGGGGAGCTGTTTTTT
>TRBV12-3/TRBV12-4|-|TRBD1|TRBJ1-4
CASRGTGGKNEKLFF
TGTGCCAGCAGGGGGACAGGGGGAAAAAATGAAAAACTGTTTTTT
>TRBV11-1|many|TRBD1|TRBJ1-1
CASSYGTGLNTEAFF
TGTGCCAGCAGCTACGGGACAGGGTTGAACACTGAAGCTTTCTTT
>TRBV11-2|-|-|TRBJ2-1
CASSLQGENEQFF
TGTGCCAGCAGCTTGCAGGGAGAGAATGAGCAGTTCTTC
>TRBV5-8|-|-|TRBJ2-1
CASSLGGGASSYNEQFF
TGTGCCAGCAGCTTGGGCGGCGGGGCCAGCTCCTACAATGAGCAGTTCTTC
>TRBV6-1|many|-|TRBJ2-7
CASRPPGHIEQYF
TGTGCCAGCAGACCTCCGGGACATATCGAGCAGTACTTC
>TRBV28|many|-|TRBJ2-7
CASSPGLTYEQYF
TGTGCCAGCAGCCCGGGGCTTACCTACGAGCAGTACTTC
>TRBV6-5|many|TRBD1|TRBJ1-6
CASSYSWAGGGSPLHF
TGTGCCAGCAGTTACTCTTGGGCAGGGGGCGGTTCACCCCTCCACTTT
>TRBV14|-|-|TRBJ2-2
CASSQVLDTGELFF
TGTGCCAGCAGCCAAGTGCTAGACACCGGGGAGCTGTTTTTT
>TRBV5-4|-|-|TRBJ2-1
CASSSGLATTYNEQFF
TGTGCCAGCAGTTCAGGCCTAGCGACAACCTACAATGAGCAGTTCTTC
>TRBV7-2|many|TRBD1|TRBJ1-5
CASSLRDRYSNQPQHF
TGTGCCAGCAGCTTAAGGGACAGATATAGCAATCAGCCCCAGCATTTT
>TRBV14|-|-|TRBJ1-1
CASSPFIEGDTEAFF
TGTGCCAGCAGCCCATTCATCGAGGGGGACACTGAAGCTTTCTTT
>TRBV12-3/TRBV12-4|-|-|TRBJ1-1
CVTTGNTEAFF
TGCGTGACGACGGGGAACACTGAAGCTTTCTTT
>TRBV10-2|-|-|TRBJ1-1
CASRDSSTEAFF
TGCGCCAGCAGGGACTCGAGCACTGAAGCTTTCTTT
>TRBV27|once|-|TRBJ1-1
CASRSLAKLEAFF
TGTGCCAGCAGATCCCTAGCCAAACTTGAAGCTTTCTTT
>TRBV2|many|-|TRBJ2-1
CASSVGYEQFF
TGTGCCAGCAGTGTAGGTTATGAGCAGTTCTTC
>TRBV12-3/TRBV12-4|many|TRBD2|TRBJ2-1
CASSGLAGYNEQFF
TGTGCCAGCAGTGGACTAGCGGGGTACAATGAGCAGTTCTTC